The 8 T cell receptor beta chains reported below all come from one sample, sequenced in a study of cytomegalovirus exposure and HLA in healthy donors. Primers included in the PCR were 60 Vbeta and 13 Jbeta primers. The method was immunoSEQ multiplex PCR; TCRdb's version includes in-frame clones alone and lacks a portion of them. The sample consists of 130,000 to 150,000 clones, around 84% of them appearing once. Input material: PBMCs. Every receptor here comes from a boy aged 2-15 years in good health and CMV-seronegative.

The chain couples TRBV7-9 to TRBJ2-7; possible D gene TRBD1, 5 bases. Germline V gene sequence: CDR1 SEHNR, CDR2 FQNEAQ (reference sequence). The V end lost 0 bases, the J end lost 2 bases, and 14 bases lay between the germline ends. The CDR3 length is 16 residues. CDR3 sequence: CASSLAGSGKPYEQYF. The DNA of the CDR3 is TGTGCCAGCAGCTTAGCTGGCTCAGGGAAGCCCTACGAGCAGTACTTC.

The chain is built from TRBV29-1 and TRBJ2-2; TRBD1 matches 8 bases. The CDR3 length is 15 residues. Germline CDR1 and CDR2: SQVTM and ANQGSEA. The V segment lost 6 bases and the J segment 7 bases; nucleotides outside the gene matches: 13. The CDR3 nucleotides read TGCAGCGTGGGGACCCTCAGGGGGCGGATCGGGGAGCTGTTTTTT. This encodes CSVGTLRGRIGELFF.

The V call is TRBV7-9, the J call TRBJ2-1; 10 positions agree with TRBD1. Per the germline V gene, CDR1 is SEHNR and CDR2 is FQNEAQ (reference sequence). The CDR3 sequence is 15 residues long. With V trimmed by 5 bases and J by 5 bases, 6 bases remained unmatched. The CDR3, as DNA: TGTGCCAGCAGCGGAGACAGGGGGCCGGACAATGAGCAGTTCTTC. Translating it yields CASSGDRGPDNEQFF.

The chain carries TRBV7-2 and TRBJ1-2, with TRBD1 matching over 9 bases. Losses at the gene ends were 2 bases for V and 7 bases for J; bases not matched to a gene: 8. Germline values: CDR1 SGHTA, CDR2 FQGNSA. This CDR3 has 15 residues. This chain's CDR3 is CASSLRGQGAAGYTF. DNA of the CDR3: TGTGCCAGCAGCTTAAGGGGACAGGGAGCAGCTGGCTACACCTTC.

This chain links TRBV21-1 with TRBJ2-4; TRBD1, the table's D call, lacks a check against the DNA. TRBV21-1 represents a pseudogene. The CDR3 extends over 16 amino acids. CDR3 region: CASSRGPILAKNIQYF. The CDR3 DNA reads as TGTGCCAGCAGCAGGGGCCCCATTCTAGCCAAAAACATTCAGTACTTC.

The chain employs TRBV4-2 and TRBJ1-1; possible D gene TRBD1, 5 bases. Trimming took off 4 bases at V and 7 bases at J, with 13 bases between the two ends. This CDR3 has 13 amino acids. Per germline, CDR1 LGHNA and CDR2 YNFKEQ. The CDR3 is CASSPAVRVEAFF. The DNA for the CDR3 is TGTGCCAGCAGCCCGGCAGTCAGGGTTGAAGCTTTCTTT.

The chain has TRBV6-5 and TRBJ1-1; D may be TRBD1 (5 bases). V was cut by 5 bases and J by 1 base, with 11 bases left in between. CDR3 size: 14 residues. CDR1 and CDR2 from the germline V gene are MNHEY and SVGAGI. The CDR3 protein is CASSRGSGNTEAFF. The DNA of the CDR3 is TGTGCCAGCAGTCGGGGGAGCGGGAACACTGAAGCTTTCTTT.

The chain couples TRBV7-3 to TRBJ2-5; the D gene is possibly TRBD1 (5 bases). The V and J ends lost 5 bases and 0 bases respectively, with 7 bases between them. This CDR3 comprises 13 residues. Germline V lookup: CDR1 SGHTA, CDR2 FQGTGA. The CDR3 here is CASSNRYQETQYF. The DNA for the CDR3 is TGTGCCAGCAGCAACAGGTACCAAGAGACCCAGTACTTC. Full variable domain (outside the CDR3, taken from reference TRBV7-3 and TRBJ2-5): GAGVSQTPSNKVTEKGKYVELRCDPISGHTALYWYRQSLGQGPEFLIYFQGTGAADDSGLPNDRFFAVRPEGSVSTLKIQRTERGDSAVYLCASSNRYQETQYFGPGTRLLVL.